This is a list of T cell receptor beta chains from one sample in a study of T cells in Graves' hyperthyroidism and ophthalmopathy. TCRdb used MiXCR to reprocess the multiplex PCR reads, holding one entry per CDR3 protein. The sample yields fewer than 500,000 distinct CDR3 sequences, 14% to 15% seen once. The sequencing input was blood. All receptors derive from a man younger than 35 with Graves' ophthalmopathy. The CDR3 runs from the conserved cysteine through the conserved F or W. The D gene is left open where the match is weak. Size is stated for part of the rows, as once, few or many counts, or as a class when the clone is expanded.

V gene	J gene	D gene	clone size	CDR3 protein	CDR3 DNA
TRBV24-1	TRBJ2-2	NA	NA	CATGTSTGELFF	TGTGCCACCGGGACATCCACCGGGGAGCTGTTTTTT
TRBV27	TRBJ2-3	TRBD1	NA	CASSLNPDRGADTQYF	TGTGCCAGCAGTTTAAACCCGGACAGGGGGGCAGATACGCAGTATTTT
TRBV3-1	TRBJ2-1	NA	many	CASSHRRDFYNEQFF	TGTGCCAGCAGCCATAGAAGGGACTTCTACAATGAGCAGTTCTTC
TRBV6-5	TRBJ1-2	TRBD1	many	CASSYHRTGGGYGYTF	TGTGCCAGCAGTTACCATAGGACAGGGGGCGGCTATGGCTACACCTTC
TRBV6-2/TRBV6-3	TRBJ1-2	NA	many	CASSLPGGQTSGGYTF	TGTGCCAGCAGCCTACCCGGGGGGCAGACCTCAGGTGGCTACACCTTC
TRBV7-2	TRBJ2-7	TRBD2	many	CASSLGGLAGVGEQYF	TGTGCCAGCAGCTTAGGGGGACTAGCGGGAGTGGGTGAGCAGTACTTC
TRBV29-1	TRBJ2-7	NA	many	CRQARSYEQYF	TGCAGACAGGCTCGCTCCTACGAGCAGTACTTC
TRBV3-1	TRBJ1-6	NA	few	CASSQPSDRPSSYNSPLHF	TGTGCCAGCAGCCAACCCTCCGACAGGCCTAGCTCCTATAATTCACCCCTCCACTTT
TRBV12-3/TRBV12-4	TRBJ1-2	TRBD1	many	CASSFDRATNYGYTF	TGTGCCAGCAGTTTTGACAGGGCCACTAACTATGGCTACACCTTC
TRBV12-5	TRBJ2-5	TRBD1	many	CASGLLGTAEETQYF	TGTGCTAGTGGTCTCCTCGGGACAGCCGAAGAGACCCAGTACTTC
TRBV11-2	TRBJ2-1	TRBD1	NA	CASSIWTGYYNEQFF	TGTGCCAGCAGTATCTGGACAGGATACTACAATGAGCAGTTCTTC
TRBV6-6	TRBJ2-7	TRBD1	many	CASSYDGTGVYEQYF	TGTGCCAGCAGTTACGATGGGACAGGGGTGTACGAGCAGTACTTC
TRBV20-1	TRBJ2-7	NA	many	CSASSGDSYEQYF	TGCAGTGCTAGTTCCGGCGACTCCTACGAGCAGTACTTC
TRBV7-6	TRBJ1-3	NA	many	CASSVQGNGNTIYF	TGTGCCAGCAGCGTTCAGGGAAACGGAAACACCATATATTTT
TRBV5-4	TRBJ2-3	TRBD2	NA	CASSLRAGGPSDTQYF	TGTGCCAGCAGCTTGCGGGCGGGGGGGCCTTCAGATACGCAGTATTTT
TRBV19	TRBJ1-5	TRBD1	few	CASSWDREGGSGLNQPQHF	TGTGCCAGTAGTTGGGACAGGGAAGGAGGGTCCGGGCTCAATCAGCCCCAGCATTTT
TRBV6-1	TRBJ2-3	NA	many	CASSAPASTDTQYF	TGTGCCAGCAGCGCTCCCGCTTCCACAGATACGCAGTATTTT
TRBV7-9	TRBJ2-4	NA	few	CASSLGAGQKNIQYF	TGTGCCAGCAGCCTAGGGGCGGGTCAAAAAAACATTCAGTACTTC
TRBV19	TRBJ2-3	TRBD1	NA	CASRQTGFSADTQYF	TGTGCCAGTAGACAGACAGGGTTTTCGGCAGATACGCAGTATTTT
TRBV4-1	TRBJ2-5	TRBD2	few	CASSQISGGAKKTQYF	TGCGCCAGCAGCCAAATTAGCGGGGGGGCTAAGAAGACCCAGTACTTC
TRBV27	TRBJ2-1	NA	few	CASSLGDVEFF	TGTGCCAGCAGCCTCGGGGACGTGGAGTTCTTC
TRBV6-6	TRBJ2-7	NA	NA	CASSYYPGRDFEQYF	TGTGCCAGCAGTTACTATCCGGGACGGGACTTCGAGCAGTACTTC
TRBV12-3/TRBV12-4	TRBJ1-6	TRBD1	NA	CASSGTGVSPLHF	TGTGCCAGCAGTGGGACAGGGGTTTCACCCCTCCACTTT